The rows below give T cell receptor beta chains drawn from one sample of a study of blood T cells in healthy people across ages. One entry per CDR3 protein results from TCRdb running MiXCR on the 5' RACE reads. The sample carries around 1,000,000 distinct CDR3 sequences, approximately 26% recorded once. This same sample was also taken into another study, of T cells of mothers and their children.

The source material was blood. All receptors derive from a girl aged 2-15 years in good health. The CDR3 runs from the conserved cysteine through the conserved F or W. A D gene is named only where the DNA matches it firmly. For some rows the clone size is stated as once, few or many, or as a class when expanded; others skip it.

>NA|TRBD1|TRBV29-1|TRBJ2-5
CSVEGTGGYQETQYF
TGTAGCGTTGAAGGGACAGGGGGGTACCAAGAGACCCAGTACTTC
>NA|NA|TRBV29-1|TRBJ1-5
CSVEGESNQPQHF
TGCAGCGTTGAAGGGGAGAGCAATCAGCCCCAGCATTTT
>few|NA|TRBV20-1|TRBJ2-5
CSARGFISKQETQYF
TGCAGTGCTAGGGGATTCATATCGAAACAAGAGACCCAGTACTTC
>NA|NA|TRBV29-1|TRBJ2-1
CSVFINEQFF
TGCAGCGTCTTCATAAATGAGCAGTTCTTC
>NA|NA|TRBV18|TRBJ2-1
CASSPEITAYNEQFF
TGTGCCAGCTCACCAGAGATTACGGCCTACAATGAGCAGTTCTTC
>many|NA|TRBV27|TRBJ1-1
CASSFSVRTEAFF
TGTGCCAGCAGTTTCTCAGTTCGTACTGAAGCTTTCTTT
>NA|NA|TRBV29-1|TRBJ2-1
CSVVGATYSYNEQFF
TGCAGCGTGGTTGGGGCGACCTACTCCTACAATGAGCAGTTCTTC
>NA|NA|TRBV10-3|TRBJ2-3
CAISLGSVGTDTQYF
TGTGCCATCAGCCTCGGGAGCGTCGGCACAGATACGCAGTATTTT
>NA|TRBD2|TRBV9|TRBJ2-3
CASSVSSGADTQYF
TGTGCCAGCAGCGTATCTAGCGGAGCAGATACGCAGTATTTT
>NA|NA|TRBV14|TRBJ2-7
CASSQDGSTLRYEQYF
TGTGCCAGCAGCCAAGATGGGAGCACCCTTCGGTACGAGCAGTACTTC
>few|TRBD1|TRBV25-1|TRBJ1-4
CASHPDREEEKLFF
TGTGCCAGCCACCCTGACAGGGAAGAAGAAAAACTGTTTTTT
>once|NA|TRBV5-4|TRBJ2-1
CASSFDSTVNEQFF
TGTGCCAGCAGCTTCGACTCTACGGTCAATGAGCAGTTCTTC
>few|NA|TRBV10-3|TRBJ1-2
CAISESTQYYGYTF
TGTGCCATCAGTGAGTCGACCCAGTACTATGGCTACACCTTC
>few|NA|TRBV4-1|TRBJ2-7
CASSQSYTDSYEQYF
TGCGCCAGCAGCCAGTCGTACACAGATTCCTACGAGCAGTACTTC
>NA|TRBD2|TRBV29-1|TRBJ2-1
CSVTGTSGLTYNEQFF
TGCAGCGTTACCGGGACTAGCGGGCTCACCTACAATGAGCAGTTCTTC
>NA|TRBD1|TRBV12-3/TRBV12-4|TRBJ2-1
CASSSWTGPRYNEQFF
TGTGCCAGCAGTTCTTGGACAGGGCCAAGGTACAATGAGCAGTTCTTC
>few|TRBD1|TRBV6-2/TRBV6-3|TRBJ2-7
CASTRQGGSYEQYF
TGTGCCAGCACCAGACAGGGGGGATCCTACGAGCAGTACTTC
>NA|NA|TRBV29-1|TRBJ1-2
CSAARIYGYTF
TGCAGCGCCGCACGGATCTATGGCTACACCTTC
>NA|NA|TRBV12-5|TRBJ2-5
CASGLVGPRETQYF
TGTGCTAGTGGTTTGGTCGGACCACGAGAGACCCAGTACTTC
>few|TRBD1|TRBV15|TRBJ2-7
CATSRDLGQGNEQYF
TGTGCCACCAGCAGAGATCTAGGACAGGGGAACGAGCAGTACTTC
>few|NA|TRBV6-4|TRBJ1-1
CASSVEIPTEAFF
TGTGCCAGCAGTGTGGAGATCCCCACTGAAGCTTTCTTT
>many|TRBD1|TRBV20-1|TRBJ2-7
CSALRDSSYEQYF
TGCAGCGCCCTCCGGGACAGCTCCTACGAGCAGTACTTC
>NA|NA|TRBV15|TRBJ2-5
CATSSSPGETQYF
TGTGCCACCAGCAGTTCCCCGGGTGAGACCCAGTACTTC
>few|NA|TRBV28|TRBJ2-7
CASSFWDTVYEQYF
TGTGCCAGCAGTTTTTGGGACACCGTCTACGAGCAGTACTTC
>few|NA|TRBV20-1|TRBJ2-2
CSAPPYLGARELFF
TGCAGTGCGCCTCCTTATTTGGGGGCCCGGGAGCTGTTTTTT
>NA|NA|TRBV28|TRBJ2-7
CASGLFQQGIYEQYF
TGTGCCAGCGGCCTGTTTCAACAGGGTATCTACGAGCAGTACTTC
>NA|NA|TRBV29-1|TRBJ2-7
CSVTGVEYEQYF
TGCAGCGTCACCGGGGTGGAATACGAGCAGTACTTC
>NA|TRBD1|TRBV5-1|TRBJ2-1
CASSRMGQGAGNEQFF
TGCGCCAGCAGCCGCATGGGACAGGGGGCTGGGAATGAGCAGTTCTTC
>once|NA|TRBV28|TRBJ1-2
CASSGSTVAYGYTF
TGTGCCAGCAGTGGCTCGACAGTGGCCTATGGCTACACCTTC
>few|TRBD1|TRBV24-1|TRBJ2-7
CATSDPGQGWYEQYF
TGTGCCACCAGTGATCCGGGACAGGGTTGGTACGAGCAGTACTTC